Listed here are 13 T cell receptor beta chains from one sample, sequenced in a study of blood T cell repertoires in COVID-19. Assay: immunoSEQ multiplex PCR; the TCRdb copy retains only in-frame clones and omits some. The table records some 150,000 clones, 85% to 90% of them present only once. Sequencing was done on a sample of peripheral blood. These receptors all come from a woman in her 50s with active or convalescent COVID-19.

The V gene is TRBV5-8, the J gene TRBJ1-1; 7 bases are shared with TRBD1. CDR1 and CDR2 from the germline V gene are SGHTS and YDEGEE. The CDR3 is 13 residues long. J lost 8 bases, V lost 7 bases, and 11 bases had no gene match. The CDR3 protein is CASPRGPELEAFF. The CDR3 nucleotides read TGTGCCAGCCCGAGGGGGCCAGAACTGGAAGCTTTCTTT. The full variable domain, completed using reference TRBV5-8 and TRBJ1-1, is EAGVTQSPTHLIKTRGQQATLRCSPISGHTSVYWYQQALGLGLQFLLWYDEGEERNRGNFPPRFSGRQFPNYSSELNVNALELEDSALYLCASPRGPELEAFFGQGTRLTVV.

The chain is built from TRBV29-1 and TRBJ2-6, with a weak D call TRBD1 (5 bases). Germline V gives CDR1 SQVTM, CDR2 ANQGSEA. This CDR3 is 16 amino acids long. V lost 1 base and J 4 bases, leaving 14 bases between the germline ends. Written as DNA, the CDR3 is TGCAGCGTTGAAGCTAGGGGCAGGGCCGGGGCCAACGTCCTGACTTTC. Translation gives CSVEARGRAGANVLTF.

The gene calls are TRBV4-1 and TRBJ1-4; perhaps TRBD1 as D (5 bases). V shed 0 bases and J shed 10 bases, with 12 bases lying between them. Per the germline V gene, CDR1 is MGHRA and CDR2 is YSYEKL. This CDR3 region has 14 residues. The CDR3 sequence is CASSQEGEGRKLFF. The CDR3 region has the DNA TGCGCCAGCAGCCAAGAGGGGGAGGGACGAAAACTGTTTTTT.

J is TRBJ1-5 and V is TRBV30; TRBD1 matches 9 bases. The CDR3 runs 14 residues. Looked up from germline, CDR1 is GTSNPN and CDR2 is SVGIG (reference sequence). The trim removed 4 bases at V and 5 bases at J, leaving 6 bases unmatched. The CDR3 here is CAWTPGTGYQPQHF. The CDR3 DNA is TGTGCCTGGACCCCTGGGACAGGGTATCAGCCCCAGCATTTT.

This chain connects TRBV13 to TRBJ2-3; 10 positions match TRBD1. Germline assignment: CDR1 PRHDT and CDR2 FYEKMQ (reference sequence). This CDR3 contains 16 residues. Germline trimming cut 5 bases from V and 0 bases from J; bases unmatched to any gene: 5. DNA for the CDR3: TGTGCCAGCAGCGTCGGACAGGGGGGTAGCACAGATACGCAGTATTTT. This translates into CASSVGQGGSTDTQYF.

The count of this clone is one. This CDR3 reads CASSPPDRFNYGYTF. CDR3 bases: TGTGCCAGCAGTCCCCCGGACAGATTTAACTATGGCTACACCTTC. The chain couples TRBV28 to TRBJ1-2; D possibly corresponds to TRBD1 (6 bases). This CDR3 contains 15 residues. V was cut by 5 bases and J by 1 base, with 14 bases left in between. Per the germline V gene, CDR1 is MDHEN and CDR2 is SYDVKM.

The chain links TRBV5-1 to TRBJ1-3; TRBD1 aligns across 8 bases. Germline values: CDR1 SGHRS, CDR2 YFSETQ. The CDR3 has 17 residues. V trimming: 0 bases; J trimming: 4 bases; junction bases outside the gene matches: 9. The CDR3 reads CASSLASQGANGNTIYF. CDR3 sequence (DNA): TGCGCCAGCAGCTTGGCTTCCCAGGGGGCGAACGGAAACACCATATATTTT.

The V gene is TRBV2, the J gene TRBJ2-1, with TRBD2 identical over 8 bases. The length of the CDR3 is 20 residues. CDR1 SNHLY and CDR2 FYNNEI come from the germline V gene. V trimming: 4 bases; J trimming: 5 bases; junction bases outside the gene matches: 22. The CDR3 loop reads CASSALGASGFTRLDNEQFF. The CDR3 DNA reads as TGTGCCAGCAGTGCTCTTGGGGCTAGCGGGTTCACTCGCCTCGACAATGAGCAGTTCTTC.

This rearrangement joins TRBV6-6 to TRBJ2-5; the D is unclear. The CDR3 is 15 residues long. The V end lost 5 bases, the J end lost 2 bases, and 15 bases lay between the germline ends. The V gene's germline CDR1 is MNHNY and CDR2 SVGAGI (reference sequence). This CDR3 reads CASSGTRVRQETQYF. CDR3 in DNA: TGTGCCAGCAGTGGTACCCGGGTTCGACAAGAGACCCAGTACTTC.

This chain links TRBV7-2 with TRBJ1-1; weak D call: TRBD1 (5 bases). Trimming removed 6 bases from V and 5 bases from J, with 22 bases in between. The CDR3 extends over 16 amino acids. In germline, CDR1 is SGHTA, CDR2 FQGNSA. In DNA form, the CDR3 reads TGTGCCAGCAGTTTGCGAACCGGACAAGCAGGGACTGAAGCTTTCTTT. Protein sequence: CASSLRTGQAGTEAFF.

This chain connects TRBV19 to TRBJ2-3; 7 bases align to TRBD1. J gave up 3 bases and V 4 bases, and 7 bases lay outside the gene matches. CDR3 length: 15 residues. The germline CDR1 and CDR2 sequences are LNHDA and SQIVND (reference sequence). The CDR3 is CASSTGTDLTDTQYF. CDR3 DNA: TGTGCCAGTAGTACGGGGACAGACCTTACAGATACGCAGTATTTT. Variable domain in full (rest from reference TRBV19 and TRBJ2-3): DGGITQSPKYLFRKEGQNVTLSCEQNLNHDAMYWYRQDPGQGLRLIYYSQIVNDFQKGDIAEGYSVSREKKESFPLTVTSAQKNPTAFYLCASSTGTDLTDTQYFGPGTRLTVL.

The chain employs TRBV30 and TRBJ2-2, with unresolved D. This CDR3 contains 13 residues. Germline assignment: CDR1 GTSNPN and CDR2 SVGIG (reference sequence). V lost 4 bases and J lost 4, with 10 bases in between. The CDR3 bases are TGTGCCTGGACCCTAGAAGGCACCGGGGAGCTGTTTTTT. It codes for CAWTLEGTGELFF. The full variable domain, completed using reference TRBV30 and TRBJ2-2, is SQTIHQWPATLVQPVGSPLSLECTVEGTSNPNLYWYRQAAGRGLQLLFYSVGIGQISSEVPQNLSASRPQDRQFILSSKKLLLSDSGFYLCAWTLEGTGELFFGEGSRLTVL.

The chain joins TRBV19 to TRBJ2-5, with 9 positions matching TRBD1. Germline CDR1 LNHDA, CDR2 SQIVND (reference sequence). The CDR3 spans 15 residues. The J segment lost 5 bases and the V segment lost 0 bases, leaving 4 bases of the junction unmatched. This CDR3 reads CASSIEGTGHETQYF. In DNA form, the CDR3 reads TGTGCCAGTAGTATAGAGGGGACAGGGCACGAGACCCAGTACTTC. Based on the CDR3 plus reference TRBV19 and TRBJ2-5, the full variable domain is DGGITQSPKYLFRKEGQNVTLSCEQNLNHDAMYWYRQDPGQGLRLIYYSQIVNDFQKGDIAEGYSVSREKKESFPLTVTSAQKNPTAFYLCASSIEGTGHETQYFGPGTRLLVL.